The 22 T cell receptor beta chains below all came from one sample that was sequenced in a study of blood T cell repertoires in COVID-19. Clones were read by immunoSEQ multiplex PCR, and TCRdb kept only the in-frame ones, dropping some. The sample has roughly 230,000 clones, over 75% seen once. The sample was peripheral blood. All receptors derive from a human donor in a cohort sampled during active COVID-19.

This chain joins TRBV6-1 and TRBJ1-2; no firm D call. Germline lookup yields CDR1 MNHNS and CDR2 SASEGT. Deletions cut 0 bases from V and 6 bases from J, with 20 bases between. There are 17 residues in the CDR3. The CDR3 sequence is CASSEALRETRIDGYTF. Written as DNA, the CDR3 is TGTGCCAGCAGTGAAGCGCTTCGTGAGACAAGAATAGATGGCTACACCTTC.

The gene calls are TRBV7-9 and TRBJ2-5, with D tentatively TRBD2 (7 bases). Germline CDR1 is SEHNR and CDR2 is FQNEAQ (reference sequence). The length of the CDR3 is 15 residues. Trimming left V 5 bases short and J 4 bases short, with 17 bases between. The DNA for the CDR3 is TGTGCCAGCAGCGACACGGGGGGCGTGGGAGAGACCCAGTACTTC. Residues: CASSDTGGVGETQYF.

This chain links TRBV4-1 with TRBJ2-7; weak D call: TRBD1 (6 bases). The V and J ends lost 6 bases and 6 bases respectively, with 12 bases between them. This CDR3 has 12 residues. Per the germline V gene, CDR1 is MGHRA and CDR2 is YSYEKL. CDR3 loop: CASSLGAGEQYF. CDR3 bases: TGCGCCAGCAGTTTGGGGGCCGGCGAGCAGTACTTC.

The gene calls are TRBV5-4 and TRBJ1-2; TRBD1 matches at 7 bases. The length of the CDR3 is 13 residues. The V gene end was trimmed by 1 base and the J gene end by 3 bases; junction bases not matched to a gene: 0. Germline-derived CDR1 and CDR2 are SGHNT and YYREEE (reference sequence). CDR3 amino acids: CASSLQGDYGYTF. The CDR3 DNA reads as TGTGCCAGCAGCTTGCAGGGGGACTATGGCTACACCTTC.

V and J are TRBV2 and TRBJ2-7; D unclear. V lost 9 bases to trimming and J lost 3 bases, with 12 bases between them. CDR3 length: 12 residues. The V gene's germline CDR1 is SNHLY and CDR2 FYNNEI. CDR3 nucleotide sequence: TGTGCCAGTTTACGCGGAGACTACGAGCAGTACTTC. This sequence encodes CASLRGDYEQYF.

The V gene is TRBV19, the J gene TRBJ1-3; maybe TRBD1 (5 bases). CDR3 length: 15 residues. V lost 7 bases and J 0 bases, leaving 13 bases between the germline ends. Germline V gives CDR1 LNHDA, CDR2 SQIVND (reference sequence). The CDR3 protein is CASTGTDYSGNTIYF. In nucleotides, the CDR3 is TGTGCCAGTACCGGGACGGACTACTCTGGAAACACCATATATTTT.

The chain's CDR3 is CASSLVAGAGELFF. The CDR3 DNA follows: TGTGCCAGCAGCTTGGTTGCGGGGGCCGGGGAGCTGTTTTTT. J is TRBJ2-2 and V is TRBV5-6; 7 nucleotides align to TRBD2. This CDR3 region has 14 residues. CDR1 SGHDT and CDR2 YYEEEE come from the germline V gene. V lost 0 bases, J lost 6 bases, and 2 bases stayed unmatched.

V is TRBV7-9 and J is TRBJ2-2; 7 bases map to TRBD2. CDR1 SEHNR and CDR2 FQNEAQ come from the germline V gene (reference sequence). J gave up 8 bases and V 3 bases, and 6 bases lay outside the gene matches. The CDR3 is made up of 14 amino acids. CDR3 DNA sequence: TGTGCCAGCAGCTTCCGAAGCGGGACTGGGGAGCTGTTTTTT. This translates into CASSFRSGTGELFF.

The table lists this clone with a count of one. This CDR3 reads CASSRQVGHGELFF. Written as DNA, the CDR3 is TGTGCCAGCAGCCGCCAAGTGGGGCACGGGGAGCTGTTTTTT. The J gene is TRBJ2-2, the V gene TRBV3-1 (or the pseudogene TRBV3-2); D possibly corresponds to TRBD1 (5 bases). V lost 4 bases, J lost 7 bases, and 13 bases lay in between. From germline, CDR1 is LGHDT and CDR2 YNNKEL (reference sequence). The CDR3 is 14 residues long.

V and J are TRBV7-2 and TRBJ1-1; D might be TRBD1 (6 bases). Between the trimmed V and J ends, which lost 5 bases and 4 bases, there was a span of 11 bases. Germline loops: CDR1 SGHTA, CDR2 FQGNSA. This CDR3 is built from 13 residues. The CDR3 region has the DNA TGTGCCAGCAGCATGACAGGCGGCACTGAAGCTTTCTTT. The encoded protein is CASSMTGGTEAFF.

V usage is TRBV4-2 and J usage is TRBJ2-5; D gene ambiguous. CDR3 length equals 15 residues. From germline, CDR1 is LGHNA and CDR2 YNFKEQ. The V and J ends lost 1 base and 2 bases respectively, with 11 bases between them. CDR3 DNA: TGTGCCAGCAGCCAAGGAACCACAGATCAAGAGACCCAGTACTTC. As protein: CASSQGTTDQETQYF.

This rearrangement joins TRBV3-1 (or the pseudogene TRBV3-2) to TRBJ2-6, with 7 bases fitting TRBD1. CDR3 length: 19 amino acids. Trimming removed 1 base from V and 0 bases from J; junction bases left unmatched: 9. From germline, CDR1 is LGHDT and CDR2 YNNKEL (reference sequence). The CDR3 nucleotides read TGTGCCAGCAGCCAAGGACAGGGTTTAACCAGCTCTGGGGCCAACGTCCTGACTTTC. This sequence encodes CASSQGQGLTSSGANVLTF.

In regard to this clone: It may be a read error: a sequence one base away is much more abundant. The sample holds other DNA sequences that translate to the same CDR3. The chain employs TRBV9 and TRBJ2-7; 12 bases agree with TRBD2. V dropped 4 bases and J dropped 2; count of bases not matched to a gene: 1. Germline V CDR1 and CDR2: SGDLS, YYNGEE. CDR3 length: 14 amino acids. The CDR3 sequence is CASSPSGGAYEQYF. The CDR3 DNA reads TGTGCCAGCAGCCCTAGCGGGGGGGCCTACGAGCAGTACTTC.

This sequence joins TRBV19 and TRBJ1-5; D unclear. CDR1 is LNHDA, CDR2 SQIVND, per germline (reference sequence). V lost 0 bases, J lost 0 bases, and 15 bases lay in between. The CDR3 covers 18 residues. In DNA, the CDR3 is TGTGCCAGTAGTATAGATCTCGAGACAAGCTATAGCAATCAGCCCCAGCATTTT. Protein: CASSIDLETSYSNQPQHF.

The CDR3 spells CASSYSLQGISYEQYF. CDR3 in DNA: TGTGCCAGCAGTTACTCCCTACAGGGAATCTCCTACGAGCAGTACTTC. V and J are TRBV6-2 or TRBV6-3 and TRBJ2-7, with D possibly being TRBD1 (6 bases). V shed 0 bases and J shed 0 bases, with 12 bases lying between them. The germline V gene has CDR1 MNHEY and CDR2 SVGEGT. The CDR3 spans 16 residues.

This clone appeared a single time. The chain links TRBV18 to TRBJ2-7; the D is unclear. The CDR3 is 13 amino acids. Germline V gives CDR1 KGHSH, CDR2 LQKENI. With 2 bases removed from V and 3 bases from J, the gap between germline ends came to 8 bases. CDR3 DNA sequence: TGTGCCAGCTCACCATCCCGGGTCTACGAGCAGTACTTC. This translates into CASSPSRVYEQYF.

The chain employs TRBV28 and TRBJ2-2; D gene unclear. Germline V gives CDR1 MDHEN, CDR2 SYDVKM. The V and J ends lost 6 bases and 7 bases respectively, with 12 bases between them. The CDR3 has 13 residues. CDR3 sequence (DNA): TGTGCCAGCAGGTTTGTCTCGGTCGGGGAGCTGTTTTTT. This encodes CASRFVSVGELFF.

The rearrangement joins TRBV25-1 to TRBJ1-1; 10 nucleotides line up with TRBD1. The germline CDR1 and CDR2 sequences are MGHDK and SYGVNS. The trim removed 5 bases at V and 3 bases at J, leaving 6 bases unmatched. CDR3 length: 15 residues. The CDR3 sequence is CASSSRQGAYTEAFF. CDR3 DNA: TGTGCCAGCAGTTCAAGACAGGGGGCCTACACTGAAGCTTTCTTT.

This chain joins TRBV5-1 and TRBJ2-7; 8 positions match TRBD2. From germline, CDR1 is SGHRS and CDR2 YFSETQ. Trimming at V came to 5 bases and at J to 1 base, leaving 5 bases not matched to a gene. This CDR3 comprises 14 residues. The CDR3 sequence is CASSATSASYEQYF. The CDR3 DNA reads TGCGCCAGCAGTGCGACTAGCGCGTCCTACGAGCAGTACTTC.

A single count supports this clone. V is TRBV3-1 (or the pseudogene TRBV3-2) and J is TRBJ1-5; D remains ambiguous. Trimming took off 4 bases at V and 2 bases at J, with 9 bases between the two ends. This CDR3 comprises 14 residues. CDR1 LGHDT and CDR2 YNNKEL come from the germline V gene (reference sequence). In nucleotides, the CDR3 is TGTGCCAGCAGCCTCGGTCGGGGCAATCAGCCCCAGCATTTT. Amino acids: CASSLGRGNQPQHF.

V is TRBV6-5 and J is TRBJ2-5; 10 nucleotides align to TRBD2. Trimming cost V 2 bases and J 7 bases; bases outside gene matches: 7. CDR1 is MNHEY, CDR2 SVGAGI, per germline. This CDR3 spans 15 amino acids. As DNA, the CDR3 is TGTGCCAGCAGTTACGGACTAGCGGCAGGGGGGACCCAGTACTTC. Amino acid sequence: CASSYGLAAGGTQYF.

The V gene is TRBV27, the J gene TRBJ2-7; D possibly corresponds to TRBD1 (6 bases). Germline CDR1 and CDR2: MNHEY and SMNVEV (reference sequence). The CDR3 has 16 residues. V was shortened by 4 bases and J by 2 bases, with 18 bases between the two germline ends. Here the CDR3 reads CASSSSTGIPTYEQYF. In nucleotides, the CDR3 is TGTGCCAGCAGTTCCTCTACAGGGATCCCTACCTACGAGCAGTACTTC.